This TCR beta chain was sequenced in a study of CD4+ T cells in melanoma (dated 2022 in TCRdb). Looking at the study overall: The study investigated neoantigen-specific CD4+ T cells in human melanoma.

Points the paper makes about the study in general: Neoantigen-specific CD4+ T cells were reported to be correlated with the function of CD8+ T cells, macrophages and B cells. According to the report, neoantigen-specific CD4+ T cells in melanoma displayed diverse differentiation states.

CDR1 and CDR2 are read off the germline V gene (reference sequence) as MNHEY and SMNVEV. Reading from cysteine to phenylalanine, the CDR3 counts 12 amino acids. Of all the DNA, just the CDR3 is kept, 36 bases in frame from base 1. Patients with melanoma were used as donors. To prepare the library, the immunoSEQ multiplex PCR assay was applied. The table was pulled from immuneACCESS by TCRdb, which kept in-frame rearrangements only. Such tables lose some clones; where checked, under half of the loss comes from unresolved V genes, and the rest has no known cause. In this sample the table shows almost 15,000 clones, over 70% of which occur a single time. The top ten hold roughly 6% of the sample. Of note for this clone: No antigen is known for it. Mismatch with germline at one junction end may stem from a read error.

Source material: cells from a culture (not recorded whether cultured in vitro). This TCR was sampled from a human donor with melanoma. Rearrangement joined TRBV27 to TRBJ2-5; the D region possibly corresponds to TRBD1 (5 bases align). Here the CDR3 is given as CASSPPDITVHF. The DNA reads as follows: TGTGCCAGCAGTCCTCCGGACATCACGGTGCACTTC.